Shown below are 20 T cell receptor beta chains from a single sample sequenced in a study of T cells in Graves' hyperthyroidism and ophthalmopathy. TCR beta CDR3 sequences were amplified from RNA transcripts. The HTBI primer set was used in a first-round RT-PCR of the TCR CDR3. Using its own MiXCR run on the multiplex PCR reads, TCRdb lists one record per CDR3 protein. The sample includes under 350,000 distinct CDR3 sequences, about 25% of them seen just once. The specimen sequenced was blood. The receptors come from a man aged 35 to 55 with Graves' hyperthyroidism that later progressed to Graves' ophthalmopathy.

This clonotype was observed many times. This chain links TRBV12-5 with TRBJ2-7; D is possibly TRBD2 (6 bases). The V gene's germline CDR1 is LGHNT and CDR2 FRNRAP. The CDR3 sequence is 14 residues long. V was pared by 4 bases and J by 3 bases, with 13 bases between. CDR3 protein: CASGSLGTFYEQYF. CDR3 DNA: TGTGCTAGTGGTTCCCTCGGGACTTTCTACGAGCAGTACTTC.

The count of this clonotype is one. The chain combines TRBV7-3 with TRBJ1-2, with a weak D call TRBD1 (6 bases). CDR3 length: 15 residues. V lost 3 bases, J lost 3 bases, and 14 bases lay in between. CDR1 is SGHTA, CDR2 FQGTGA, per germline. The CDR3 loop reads CASSLYGRGDYGYTF. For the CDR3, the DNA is TGTGCCAGCAGCTTGTACGGCAGGGGCGACTATGGCTACACCTTC.

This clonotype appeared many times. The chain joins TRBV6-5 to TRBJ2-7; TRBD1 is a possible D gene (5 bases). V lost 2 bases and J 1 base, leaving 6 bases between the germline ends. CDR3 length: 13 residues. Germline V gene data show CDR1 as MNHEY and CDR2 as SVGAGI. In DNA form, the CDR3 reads TGTGCCAGCAGTTACCAGGGTTCCTACGAGCAGTACTTC. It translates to CASSYQGSYEQYF.

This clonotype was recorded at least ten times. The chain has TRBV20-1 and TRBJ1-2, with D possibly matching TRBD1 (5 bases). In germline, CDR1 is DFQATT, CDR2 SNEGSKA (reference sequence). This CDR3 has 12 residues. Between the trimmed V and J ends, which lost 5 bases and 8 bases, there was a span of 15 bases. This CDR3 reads CSAGGGVYGYTF. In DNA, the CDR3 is TGCAGTGCTGGAGGAGGGGTTTACGGCTACACCTTC.

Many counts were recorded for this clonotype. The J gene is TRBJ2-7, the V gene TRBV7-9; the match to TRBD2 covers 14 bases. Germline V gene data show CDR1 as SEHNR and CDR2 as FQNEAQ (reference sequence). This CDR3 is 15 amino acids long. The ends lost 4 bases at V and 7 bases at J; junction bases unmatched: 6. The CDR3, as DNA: TGTGCCAGCAGCTCGGGGACTAGCGGGAGCGGGGAGCAGTACTTC. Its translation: CASSSGTSGSGEQYF. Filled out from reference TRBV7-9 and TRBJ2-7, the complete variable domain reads DTGVSQNPRHKITKRGQNVTFRCDPISEHNRLYWYRQTLGQGPEFLTYFQNEAQLEKSRLLSDRFSAERPKGSFSTLEIQRTEQGDSAMYLCASSSGTSGSGEQYFGPGTRLTVT.

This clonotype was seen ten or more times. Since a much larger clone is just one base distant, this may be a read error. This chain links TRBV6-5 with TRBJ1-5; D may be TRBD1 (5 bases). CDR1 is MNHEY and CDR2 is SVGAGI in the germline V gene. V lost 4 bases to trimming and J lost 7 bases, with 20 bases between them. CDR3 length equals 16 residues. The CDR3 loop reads CASSSSDQGLNQPQHF. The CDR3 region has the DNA TGTGCCAGCAGTTCCTCCGACCAGGGTCTGAACCAGCCCCAGCATTTT.

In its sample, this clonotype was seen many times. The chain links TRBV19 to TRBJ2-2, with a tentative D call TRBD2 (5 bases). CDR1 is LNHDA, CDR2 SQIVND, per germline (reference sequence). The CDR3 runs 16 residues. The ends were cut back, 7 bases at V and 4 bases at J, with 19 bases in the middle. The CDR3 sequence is CASKALGAEFTGELFF. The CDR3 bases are TGTGCCAGTAAAGCTTTAGGAGCGGAATTCACCGGGGAGCTGTTTTTT.

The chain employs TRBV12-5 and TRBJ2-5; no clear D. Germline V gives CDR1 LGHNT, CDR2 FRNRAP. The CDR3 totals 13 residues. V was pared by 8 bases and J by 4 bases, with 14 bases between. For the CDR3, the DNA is TGTGCTAGTTCGCCGGGTCGAGGAGAGACCCAGTACTTC. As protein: CASSPGRGETQYF.

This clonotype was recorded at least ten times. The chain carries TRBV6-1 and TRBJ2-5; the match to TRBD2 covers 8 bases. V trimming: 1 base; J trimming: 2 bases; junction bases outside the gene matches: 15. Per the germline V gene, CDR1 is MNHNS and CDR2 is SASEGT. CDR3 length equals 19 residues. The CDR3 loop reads CASSEDLFVTGLGQETQYF. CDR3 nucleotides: TGTGCCAGCAGTGAAGATTTATTCGTTACGGGACTAGGGCAAGAGACCCAGTACTTC.

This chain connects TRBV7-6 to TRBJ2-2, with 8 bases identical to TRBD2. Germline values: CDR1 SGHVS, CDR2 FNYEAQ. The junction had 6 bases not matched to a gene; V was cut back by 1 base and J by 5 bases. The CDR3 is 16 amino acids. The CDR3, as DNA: TGTGCCAGCAGCTTAGTCCCGGGACTAGGGACCGGGGAGCTGTTTTTT. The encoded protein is CASSLVPGLGTGELFF.

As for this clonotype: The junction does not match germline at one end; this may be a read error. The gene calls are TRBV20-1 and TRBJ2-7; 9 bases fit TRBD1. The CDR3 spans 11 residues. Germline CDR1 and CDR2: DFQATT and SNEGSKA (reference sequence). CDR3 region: CGAQTGGGQYF. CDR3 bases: TGCGGTGCTCAAACAGGGGGCGGACAGTACTTC.

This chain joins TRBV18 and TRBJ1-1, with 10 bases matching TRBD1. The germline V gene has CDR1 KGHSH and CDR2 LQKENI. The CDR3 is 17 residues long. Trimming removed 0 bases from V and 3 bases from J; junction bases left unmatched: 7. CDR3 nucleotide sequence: TGTGCCAGCTCACCACCGGACAGGGGGTTGGGGGACACTGAAGCTTTCTTT. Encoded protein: CASSPPDRGLGDTEAFF.

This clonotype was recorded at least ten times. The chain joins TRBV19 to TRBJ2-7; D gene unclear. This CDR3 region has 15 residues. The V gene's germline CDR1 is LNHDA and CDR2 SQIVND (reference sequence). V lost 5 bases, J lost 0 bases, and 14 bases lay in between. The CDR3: CASSPRTGVSYEQYF. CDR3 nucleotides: TGTGCCAGTAGTCCCCGGACCGGAGTCTCCTACGAGCAGTACTTC. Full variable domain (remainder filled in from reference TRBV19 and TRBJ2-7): DGGITQSPKYLFRKEGQNVTLSCEQNLNHDAMYWYRQDPGQGLRLIYYSQIVNDFQKGDIAEGYSVSREKKESFPLTVTSAQKNPTAFYLCASSPRTGVSYEQYFGPGTRLTVT.

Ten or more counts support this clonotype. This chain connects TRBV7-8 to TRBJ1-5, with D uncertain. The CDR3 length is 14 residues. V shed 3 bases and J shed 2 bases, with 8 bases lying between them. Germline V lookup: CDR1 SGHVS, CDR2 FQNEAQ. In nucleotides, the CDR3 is TGTGCCAGCAGCTTCCAGCCTGGCAATCAGCCCCAGCATTTT. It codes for CASSFQPGNQPQHF.

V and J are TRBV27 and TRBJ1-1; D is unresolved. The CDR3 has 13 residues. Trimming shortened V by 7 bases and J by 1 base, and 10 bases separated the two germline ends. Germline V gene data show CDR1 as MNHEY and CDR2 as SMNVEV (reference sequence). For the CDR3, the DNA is TGTGCCAGCACTCGCCGGGGGAACACTGAAGCTTTCTTT. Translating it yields CASTRRGNTEAFF.

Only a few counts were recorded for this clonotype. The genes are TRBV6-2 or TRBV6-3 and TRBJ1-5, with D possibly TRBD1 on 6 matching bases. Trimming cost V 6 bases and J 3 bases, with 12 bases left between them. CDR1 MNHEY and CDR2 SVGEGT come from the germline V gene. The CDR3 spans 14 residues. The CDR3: CASRAWDTNQPQHF. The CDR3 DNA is TGTGCCAGCAGGGCCTGGGACACCAATCAGCCCCAGCATTTT.

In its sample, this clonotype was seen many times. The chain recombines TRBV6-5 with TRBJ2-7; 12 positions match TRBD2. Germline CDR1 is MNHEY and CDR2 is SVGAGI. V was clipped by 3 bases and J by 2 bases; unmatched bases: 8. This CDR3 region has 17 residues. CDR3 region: CASSYSHLAGGPYEQYF. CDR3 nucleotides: TGTGCCAGCAGTTATTCCCATCTAGCGGGAGGGCCCTACGAGCAGTACTTC.

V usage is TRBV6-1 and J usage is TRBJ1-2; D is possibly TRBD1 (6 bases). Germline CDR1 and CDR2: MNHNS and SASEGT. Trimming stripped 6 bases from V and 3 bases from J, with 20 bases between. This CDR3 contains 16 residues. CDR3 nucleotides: TGTGCCAGCAGACAAAGGGGGGGAGCTGCGTACTATGGCTACACCTTC. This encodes CASRQRGGAAYYGYTF.

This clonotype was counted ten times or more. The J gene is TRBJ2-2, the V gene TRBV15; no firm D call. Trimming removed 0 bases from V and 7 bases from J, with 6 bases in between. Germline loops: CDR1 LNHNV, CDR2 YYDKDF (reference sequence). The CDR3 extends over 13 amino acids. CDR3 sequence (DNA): TGTGCCACCAGCAGAGAAACGAGCGGGGAGCTGTTTTTT. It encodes CATSRETSGELFF.

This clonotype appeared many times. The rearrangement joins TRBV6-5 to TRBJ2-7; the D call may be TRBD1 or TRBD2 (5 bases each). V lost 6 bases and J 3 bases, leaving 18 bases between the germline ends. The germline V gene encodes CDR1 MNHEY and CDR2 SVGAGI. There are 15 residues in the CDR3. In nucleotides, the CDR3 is TGTGCCAGCAGCAACTACGGGACCAATTTCTACGAGCAGTACTTC. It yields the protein CASSNYGTNFYEQYF.